This T cell receptor beta chain emerged from a study of blood T cell repertoires in COVID-19. As for the study in general: COVID-19 samples collected from the United States, Italy and Spain covered acute and convalescent phases. PBMCs, B-cell-depleted T cells, or T cells provided the cDNA or gDNA that made up the material.

In the authors' workflow: Reference gene primer amplification yielded estimated nucleated cell counts. TCRdb's table, derived via immunoSEQ multiplex PCR, lists solely in-frame clones and lacks some. The V and J calls and the clone size are those of that table, but D and trimming were determined from the DNA. Altogether tens of thousands of clones are present, approximately 86% being singletons, with the ten largest covering 25% to 35%. The germline V gene has CDR1 MGHRA and CDR2 YSYEKL. The CDR3 runs to 15 residues. The J segment lost 2 bases and the V segment lost 4 bases, leaving 2 bases of the junction unmatched.

The chain has TRBV4-1 and TRBJ2-3; 11 bases are shared with TRBD2. The sequencing sample was made of peripheral blood. The receptor was derived from a woman aged 80 or older with acute or convalescent COVID-19. The CDR3 region is CASSPGLAATDTQYF. For the CDR3, the DNA is TGCGCCAGCAGCCCGGGACTAGCGGCCACAGATACGCAGTATTTT.